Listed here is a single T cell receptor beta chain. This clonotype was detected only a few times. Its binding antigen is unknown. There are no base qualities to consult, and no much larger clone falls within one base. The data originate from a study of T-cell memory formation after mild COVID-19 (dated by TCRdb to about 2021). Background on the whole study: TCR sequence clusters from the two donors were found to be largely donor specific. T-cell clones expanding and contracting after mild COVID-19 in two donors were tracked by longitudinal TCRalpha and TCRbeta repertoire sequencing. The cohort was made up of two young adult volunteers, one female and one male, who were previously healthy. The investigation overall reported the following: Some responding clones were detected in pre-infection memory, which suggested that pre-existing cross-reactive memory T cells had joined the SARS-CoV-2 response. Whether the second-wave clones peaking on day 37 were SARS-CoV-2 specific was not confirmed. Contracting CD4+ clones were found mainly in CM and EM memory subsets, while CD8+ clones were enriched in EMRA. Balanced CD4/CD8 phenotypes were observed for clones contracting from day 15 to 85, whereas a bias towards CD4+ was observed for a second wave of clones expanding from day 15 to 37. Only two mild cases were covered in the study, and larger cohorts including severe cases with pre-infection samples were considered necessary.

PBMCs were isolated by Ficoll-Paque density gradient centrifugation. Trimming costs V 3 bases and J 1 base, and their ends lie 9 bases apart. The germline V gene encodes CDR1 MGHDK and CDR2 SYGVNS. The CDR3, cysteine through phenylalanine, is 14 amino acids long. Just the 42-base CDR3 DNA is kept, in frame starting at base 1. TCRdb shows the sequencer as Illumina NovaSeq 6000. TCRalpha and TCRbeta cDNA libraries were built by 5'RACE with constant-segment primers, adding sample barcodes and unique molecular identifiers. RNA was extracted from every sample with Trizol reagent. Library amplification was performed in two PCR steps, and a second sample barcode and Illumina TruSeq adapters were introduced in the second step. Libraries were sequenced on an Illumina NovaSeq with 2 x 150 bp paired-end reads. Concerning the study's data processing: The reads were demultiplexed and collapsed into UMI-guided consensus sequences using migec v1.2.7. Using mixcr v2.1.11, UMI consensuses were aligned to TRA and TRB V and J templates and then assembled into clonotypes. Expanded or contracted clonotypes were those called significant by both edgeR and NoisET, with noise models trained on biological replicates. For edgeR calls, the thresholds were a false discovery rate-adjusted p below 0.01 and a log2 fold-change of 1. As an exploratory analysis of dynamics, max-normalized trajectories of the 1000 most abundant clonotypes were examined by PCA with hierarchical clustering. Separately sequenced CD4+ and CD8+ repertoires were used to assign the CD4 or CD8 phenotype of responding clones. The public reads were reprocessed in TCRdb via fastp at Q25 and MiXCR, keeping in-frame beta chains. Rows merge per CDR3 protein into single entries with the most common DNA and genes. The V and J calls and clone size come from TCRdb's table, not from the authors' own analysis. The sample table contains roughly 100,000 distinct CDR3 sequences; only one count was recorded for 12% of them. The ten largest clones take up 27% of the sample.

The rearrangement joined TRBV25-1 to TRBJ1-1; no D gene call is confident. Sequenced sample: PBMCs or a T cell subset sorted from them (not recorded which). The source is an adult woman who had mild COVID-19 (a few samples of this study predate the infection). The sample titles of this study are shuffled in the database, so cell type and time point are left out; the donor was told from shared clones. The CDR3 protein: CASSDLGRNTEAFF. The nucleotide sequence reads TGTGCCAGCAGTGATCTTGGCCGGAACACTGAAGCTTTCTTT.